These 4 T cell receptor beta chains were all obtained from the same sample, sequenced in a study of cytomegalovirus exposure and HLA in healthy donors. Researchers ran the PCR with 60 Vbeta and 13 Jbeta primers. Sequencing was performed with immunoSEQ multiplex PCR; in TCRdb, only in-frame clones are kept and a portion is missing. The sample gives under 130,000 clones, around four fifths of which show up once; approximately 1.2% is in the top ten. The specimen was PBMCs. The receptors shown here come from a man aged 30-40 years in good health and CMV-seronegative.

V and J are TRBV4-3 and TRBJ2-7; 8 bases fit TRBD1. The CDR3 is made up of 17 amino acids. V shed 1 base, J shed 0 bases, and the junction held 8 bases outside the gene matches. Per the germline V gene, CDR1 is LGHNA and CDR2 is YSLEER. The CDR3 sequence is CASSQGPGQGLSYEQYF. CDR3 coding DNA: TGCGCCAGCAGCCAAGGCCCCGGACAGGGACTCTCCTACGAGCAGTACTTC.

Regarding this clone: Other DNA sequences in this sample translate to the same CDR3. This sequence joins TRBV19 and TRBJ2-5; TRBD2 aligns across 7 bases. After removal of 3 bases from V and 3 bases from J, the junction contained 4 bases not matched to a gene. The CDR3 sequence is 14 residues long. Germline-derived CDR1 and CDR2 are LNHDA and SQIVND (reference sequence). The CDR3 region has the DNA TGTGCCAGTAGTATGTGGGCGGGAGAAGAGACCCAGTACTTC. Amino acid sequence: CASSMWAGEETQYF.

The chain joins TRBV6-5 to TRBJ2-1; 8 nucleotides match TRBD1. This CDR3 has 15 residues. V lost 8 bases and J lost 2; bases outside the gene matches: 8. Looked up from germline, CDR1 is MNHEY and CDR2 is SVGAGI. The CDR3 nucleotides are TGTGCCAGCGGCCGGACAGGGTCGCCCTACAATGAGCAGTTCTTC. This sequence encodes CASGRTGSPYNEQFF.

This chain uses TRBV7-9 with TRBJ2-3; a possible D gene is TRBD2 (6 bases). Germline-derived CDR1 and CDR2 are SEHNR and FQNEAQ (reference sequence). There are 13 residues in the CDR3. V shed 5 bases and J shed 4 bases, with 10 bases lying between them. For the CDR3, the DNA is TGTGCCAGCAGCGGGCCGGGAGCAGATACGCAGTATTTT. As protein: CASSGPGADTQYF.